This entry concerns a single T cell receptor beta chain. Its antigen is still unknown. Base quality data are lacking; no much larger clone is found one base away. This sample was included in a study of T cells generated in artificial thymic organoids (dated by TCRdb to about 2017). General notes on the study: TCR alpha and beta CDR3 repertoires of in vitro artificial thymic organoid-derived CD8 single positive T cells were compared with thymic and peripheral blood naive CD8 T cells. The repertoire sequencing data shown were described as representative of three independent experiments. Results and caveats for the whole study, not just this receptor: The TCR clonotype diversity of organoid-derived CD8 single positive T cells was physiological and comparable to that of naive CD8 T cells from thymus and blood.

Healthy adult donors provided the non-mobilized peripheral blood. Primary CD8+ T cells were enriched with magnetic beads using the Miltenyi CD8+ T cell Isolation Kit. Prior to RNA extraction, naive CD8 T cells from blood were isolated by FACS sorting as CD3+TCRalphabeta+CD8+CD45RO-CCR7+ cells. For each sample, the RNeasy Micro kit was used to purify total RNA from roughly 40,000 to 200,000 sorted cells, and RNA quality was checked on an Agilent RNA 6000 Nano chip. The CDR3 holds 17 amino acids from the cysteine to the phenylalanine. Just CDR3 DNA is preserved here, 51 bases in frame from base 1. CDR1 MGHRA and CDR2 YSYEKL were looked up in the germline V gene. Between the V and J ends, shortened by 3 bases and 1 base respectively, the junction contains 18 bases. TCRalpha and TCRbeta libraries were amplified in separate semi-nested PCR reactions using Advantage 2 and reverse primers located in the TRAC or TRBC constant regions. Between about 3 and 500 ng of total RNA was used as input for first-strand cDNA synthesis. TCR cDNA libraries were made by 5'-RACE with the SMARTer PCR cDNA Synthesis kit, using a poly-dT primer for first-strand synthesis. Semi-nested constant-region reverse primers carried 5-nucleotide sample-specific barcodes, and products were cleaned with the Zymo DNA Clean and Concentrator-5 kit. As many as ten barcoded samples were combined into a pool, ligated to Illumina adaptors, and sequenced on an Illumina MiSeq as 2 x 150 bp paired-end reads. On the authors' methods: Demultiplexed reads were aligned using BLAT against a custom library containing all human TRAV, TRAJ, TRBV, TRBD and TRBJ combinations from IMGT. The best BLAT hits were picked using pslCDnaFilter (-maxAligns=1, -ignoreIntrons), and custom Perl scripts were used to calculate clonotype frequencies. The public reads were quality trimmed at Q25 with fastp and then assembled into clones with MiXCR by TCRdb, keeping productive beta chains. Rows are unified per CDR3 protein, each entry keeping the most common DNA and genes. Here the V and J calls rest on TCRdb's processing, not on the authors' analysis. The sample has some 5,100 distinct CDR3 sequences on record, 25% to 35% of them singletons. 2% to 3% of the sample is held by the ten biggest clonotypes.

The sequence links TRBV4-1 to TRBJ2-5; the D gene could be either TRBD1 or TRBD2, each agreeing at 5 bases. Source material: naive CD8+ T cells from blood. This sample's cell subset or site label indicates: CD3+TCRalphabeta+CD8SP T cells; for blood, CD45RO-CCR7+ naive CD8+ T cells. The TCR comes from a human donor who gave cord blood stem cells for thymic organoid culture, a cardiac surgery patient who gave postnatal thymus, or a blood donor (not recorded which). The DNA reads TGCGCCAGCAGCCACCGCTTGGGGACCTTCCGCCAAGAGACCCAGTACTTC. Its product reads: CASSHRLGTFRQETQYF.